The T cell receptor (beta chain) under discussion was sequenced for a study of CD8 T cells in Susac syndrome. Reverse transcription used about 0.45 to 1 ug RNA and random hexamers. An immunoSEQ multiplex PCR amplified TCR beta CDR3 over 54 Vbeta and 13 Jbeta. Each CDR3 protein gets one entry after TCRdb re-called the immunoSEQ multiplex PCR reads with MiXCR. The sample has 330,000 or so distinct CDR3 sequences, 89% seen once; the top ten hold 0.18%. This clonotype appeared once. The sample consisted of CD8+ T cells from PBMCs. The TCR originated in a human donor with multiple sclerosis.

The CDR3 coding sequence is TGTGCCAGCAGCCCCAGGGTTGGCGAGCAGTACTTC. It encodes CASSPRVGEQYF. The chain couples TRBV7-9 to TRBJ2-7, with D possibly TRBD1 on 5 matching bases. Germline CDR1 SEHNR, CDR2 FQNEAQ (reference sequence). The CDR3 contains 12 residues. V lost 5 bases and J lost 6, with 11 bases in between.